A selection of T cell receptor beta chains follows, all from one sample in a study of cytomegalovirus exposure and HLA in healthy donors. Repertoires were generated with immunoSEQ multiplex PCR, while TCRdb's copy carries only in-frame clones and drops some. The sample contains about 100,000 clones, under 80% of which appear only once. Sequenced sample: PBMCs. These receptors all stem from a woman in her thirties or forties in good health and CMV-seropositive. The CDR3 runs from the conserved cysteine through the conserved F or W. D genes are given only for firm matches. The size of a clone is reported for some rows only, either as once, few or many, or as a class for expanded clones.

size | J | V | D | DNA | CDR3
NA | TRBJ2-5 | TRBV5-1 | TRBD2 | TGCGCCAGCGGACCTTCTAGCGGGTCCCCAGGGACCCAGTACTTC | CASGPSSGSPGTQYF
NA | TRBJ2-7 | TRBV30 | NA | TGTGCCTTGAAACAGGGTTTCGAGCAGTACTTC | CALKQGFEQYF
NA | TRBJ1-2 | TRBV4-2 | NA | TGTGCCAGCAGCCAAGGGCAGGGCTCTGGCTACACCTTC | CASSQGQGSGYTF
NA | TRBJ2-5 | TRBV7-8 | NA | TGTGCCAGCAGCTTCACGGAGGAGACCCAGTACTTC | CASSFTEETQYF
NA | TRBJ2-1 | TRBV5-8 | TRBD1 | TGTGCCAGCAGCGGGGGACAGGGGAACAATGAGCAGTTCTTC | CASSGGQGNNEQFF
NA | TRBJ2-1 | TRBV11-3 | TRBD2 | TGTGCCAGCAGCTTATCTGGGGGGGAATCCTACAATGAGCAGTTCTTC | CASSLSGGESYNEQFF
NA | TRBJ2-2 | TRBV4-1 | NA | TGCGCCAGCAGCCGCGCTAGTGTGAACACCGGGGAGCTGTTTTTT | CASSRASVNTGELFF
NA | TRBJ2-5 | TRBV6-1 | NA | TGTGCCAGCAGTGTAGTTCGAGAGACCCAGTACTTC | CASSVVRETQYF
few | TRBJ2-1 | TRBV28 | TRBD2 | TGTGCCAGCAGACGCACTAGCGGGGGGGCATACAATGAGCAGTTCTTC | CASRRTSGGAYNEQFF
NA | TRBJ1-3 | TRBV2 | TRBD1 | TGTGCCAGCGGGGACAGGCGCCTCTCTGGAAACACCATATATTTT | CASGDRRLSGNTIYF
few | TRBJ2-1 | TRBV7-9 | NA | TGTGCCAGCAGCTTAGAGGTGGGGGGCTACAATGAGCAGTTCTTC | CASSLEVGGYNEQFF
NA | TRBJ2-3 | TRBV12-5 | TRBD2 | TGTGCTAGTGGTTTTGGGAGGGGATCAGATACGCAGTATTTT | CASGFGRGSDTQYF
few | TRBJ2-3 | TRBV6-5 | NA | TGTGCCAGCAGTTACTCTGCAGGGTATACAGATACGCAGTATTTT | CASSYSAGYTDTQYF
NA | TRBJ2-3 | TRBV6-1 | TRBD2 | TGTGCCAGCAGTGCAGGGACTAGCGGGGGGCTCCCCAACACAGATACGCAGTATTTT | CASSAGTSGGLPNTDTQYF
NA | TRBJ2-5 | TRBV12-5 | TRBD2 | TGTGCTAGTGCCGACGGGGGGAGGGAGACCCAGTACTTC | CASADGGRETQYF
NA | TRBJ1-3 | TRBV30 | TRBD1 | TGTGCCTGTTTCCGGGACAGACCTCGATCTGGAAACACCATATATTTT | CACFRDRPRSGNTIYF
NA | TRBJ2-2 | TRBV5-1 | NA | TGCGCCAGCACCCACTCCGGGACATTGAACACCGGGGAGCTGTTTTTT | CASTHSGTLNTGELFF
NA | TRBJ1-2 | TRBV6-1 | NA | TGTGCCAGCAGTCTTCAGGAGCAGGGACTCTATGGCTACACCTTC | CASSLQEQGLYGYTF
NA | TRBJ1-5 | TRBV15 | NA | TGTGCCACCAGCAGAGGCGCGTCCTCGTGGACAGATAGCAATCAGCCCCAGCATTTT | CATSRGASSWTDSNQPQHF
NA | TRBJ1-4 | TRBV4-3 | NA | TGCGCCAGCAGCCAAGCAGGGAATGCTAATGAAAAACTGTTTTTT | CASSQAGNANEKLFF
NA | TRBJ2-3 | TRBV5-6 | NA | TGTGCCAGCAGCGCGAAACCAGGGAAGACTAGCACAGATACGCAGTATTTT | CASSAKPGKTSTDTQYF
NA | TRBJ1-2 | TRBV7-3 | TRBD1 | TGTGCCAGCAGCTCAACAGGGGGCGACTATGGCTACACCTTC | CASSSTGGDYGYTF
NA | TRBJ1-1 | TRBV9 | NA | TGTGCCAGCAGCGTAGGGTCGGCTGAAGCTTTCTTT | CASSVGSAEAFF
NA | TRBJ2-3 | TRBV9 | NA | TGTGCCAGCAGCGTAGGAGCGGATACGCAGTATTTT | CASSVGADTQYF
few | TRBJ2-1 | TRBV6-6 | TRBD2 | TGTGCCAGCAGTCGGGCAGGGACTAGCGGGGGAAATGAGCAGTTCTTC | CASSRAGTSGGNEQFF
NA | TRBJ2-7 | TRBV29-1 | NA | TGCAGCGTAACAGGTACCTCCGAGCAGTACTTC | CSVTGTSEQYF
few | TRBJ2-4 | TRBV2 | NA | TGTGCCAGCAGCGATACGAGGACAGGGAGGGGGTTAGACATTCAGTACTTC | CASSDTRTGRGLDIQYF
few | TRBJ1-2 | TRBV6-5 | TRBD1 | TGTGCCAGCAGCTTATTAGTGACAGGGGTCGGCTACACCTTC | CASSLLVTGVGYTF
NA | TRBJ2-7 | TRBV27 | TRBD1 | TGTGCCAGCAGTTGGACAGGGGGCTCCTACGAGCAGTACTTC | CASSWTGGSYEQYF
few | TRBJ1-2 | TRBV11-2 | NA | TGTGCCAGCAGCCTTAGAGCAAGGGGGTCGGAAGGCTACACCTTC | CASSLRARGSEGYTF
NA | TRBJ1-1 | TRBV2 | NA | TGTGCCAGCGGGAGAAACAGGGAGACTGAAGCTTTCTTT | CASGRNRETEAFF